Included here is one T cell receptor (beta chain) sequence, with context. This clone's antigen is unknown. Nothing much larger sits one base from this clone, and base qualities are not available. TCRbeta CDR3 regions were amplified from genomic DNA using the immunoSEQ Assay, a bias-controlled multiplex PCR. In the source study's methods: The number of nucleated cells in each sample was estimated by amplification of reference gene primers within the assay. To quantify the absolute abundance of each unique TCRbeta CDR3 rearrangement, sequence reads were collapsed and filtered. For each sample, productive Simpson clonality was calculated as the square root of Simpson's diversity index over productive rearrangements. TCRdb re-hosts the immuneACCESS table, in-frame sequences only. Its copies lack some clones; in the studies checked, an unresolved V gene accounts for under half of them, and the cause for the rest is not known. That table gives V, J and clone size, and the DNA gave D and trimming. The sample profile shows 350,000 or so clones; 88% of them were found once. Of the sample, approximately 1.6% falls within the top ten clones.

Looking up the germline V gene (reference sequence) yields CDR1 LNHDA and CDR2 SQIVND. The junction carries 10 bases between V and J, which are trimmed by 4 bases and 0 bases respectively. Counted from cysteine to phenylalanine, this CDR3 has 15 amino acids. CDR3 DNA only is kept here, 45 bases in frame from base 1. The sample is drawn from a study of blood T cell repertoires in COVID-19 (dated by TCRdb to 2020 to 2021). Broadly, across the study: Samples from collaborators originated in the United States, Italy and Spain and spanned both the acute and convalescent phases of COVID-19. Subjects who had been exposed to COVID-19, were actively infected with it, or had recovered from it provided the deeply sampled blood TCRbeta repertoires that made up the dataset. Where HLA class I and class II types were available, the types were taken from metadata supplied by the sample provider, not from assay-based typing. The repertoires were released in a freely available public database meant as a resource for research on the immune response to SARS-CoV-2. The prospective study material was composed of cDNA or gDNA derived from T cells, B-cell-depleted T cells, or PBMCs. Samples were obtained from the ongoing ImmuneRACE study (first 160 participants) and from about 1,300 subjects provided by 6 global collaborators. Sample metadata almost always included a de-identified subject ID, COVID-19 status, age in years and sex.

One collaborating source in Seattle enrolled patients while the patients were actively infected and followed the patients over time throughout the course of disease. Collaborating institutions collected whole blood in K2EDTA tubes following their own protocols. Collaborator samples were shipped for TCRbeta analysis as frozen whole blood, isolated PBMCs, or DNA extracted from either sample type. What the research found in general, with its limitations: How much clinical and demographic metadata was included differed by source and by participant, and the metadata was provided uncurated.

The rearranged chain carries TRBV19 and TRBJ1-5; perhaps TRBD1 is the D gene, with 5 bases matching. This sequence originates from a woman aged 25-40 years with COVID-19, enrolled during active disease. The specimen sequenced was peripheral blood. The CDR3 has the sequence CASSRGGDSNQPQHF. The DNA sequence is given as TGTGCCAGTAGTAGGGGAGGGGATAGCAATCAGCCCCAGCATTTT.